This T cell receptor (beta chain) was profiled in a study of T cell responses to AZD1222 COVID-19 vaccine. Study-level results: Compared with day 0, the breadth and depth of the Spike-specific TCR repertoire rose significantly after two doses of AZD1222. Within unmutated variant regions lay the reported targets of nearly half of spike-specific TCRs. The sample set comprised mostly white British donors with more females, and clonal diversity was possibly underestimated.

Method: immunoSEQ multiplex PCR; TCRdb's copy keeps in-frame clones and lacks some. The sample lists fewer than 150,000 clones; around 89% were seen once. Turning to this clone: The antigen remains undetermined.

The CDR3 loop spans 14 amino acids. V lost 7 bases, J lost 5 bases, and 18 bases lay in between. The germline V gene encodes CDR1 MNHEY and CDR2 SMNVEV (reference sequence). Some second doses came at about 4 weeks and others at about 12 weeks; these were pooled. The clonotype was recovered from an adult who received the AZD1222 COVID-19 vaccine. V gene TRBV27 combines with J gene TRBJ2-7; D possibly corresponds to TRBD2 (7 bases). The sample was peripheral blood, taken 28 days after the second AZD1222 dose. In nucleotides, the CDR3 is TGTGCCAGCAAAAAGACCGGAGGGGGGGACGAGCAGTACTTC. It yields the protein CASKKTGGGDEQYF.